The sequence of this TCR beta chain was determined in a study of shared clonotypes between healthy human individuals. CDR1 is GTSNPN and CDR2 is SVGIG in the germline V gene (reference sequence). The length of the CDR3 is 12 residues. The V gene end was trimmed by 5 bases and the J gene end by 6 bases; junction bases not matched to a gene: 4. Data came from immunoSEQ multiplex PCR; TCRdb stores just in-frame clones and leaves some out. The table lists about 2.3 million clones, 85% to 95% of them singletons. The TCR originated in a man younger than 30 in good health. Some clones in this sample may be carry-over from other donors' samples. The sequenced sample was naive CD4+ T cells from PBMCs. Subset noted: CD45RA+ positively selected. This chain connects TRBV30 to TRBJ2-4; 7 bases agree with TRBD1. CDR3 residues: CAWDRDRNIQYF. CDR3 DNA sequence: TGTGCCTGGGACCGGGACAGAAACATTCAGTACTTC.